This TCR beta chain emerged from a study of blood T cell repertoires in COVID-19. In the study overall: Acute and convalescent COVID-19 specimens originated in the United States, Italy and Spain. T cells, B-cell-depleted T cells, or PBMCs provided the cDNA or gDNA that served as material.

Authors' processing steps: Reference gene primer amplification in the assay estimated nucleated cell counts. This table comes from immunoSEQ multiplex PCR, and its TCRdb copy is limited to in-frame clones, with some not included. From that table come the V and J calls and clone size; the DNA was used to work out D and trimming. The sample has 25,000 to 35,000 clones, over 75% seen once. Deletions cut 6 bases from V and 6 bases from J, with 15 bases between. The CDR3 spans 14 residues. Germline CDR1 WSHSY, CDR2 SAAADI. This chain links TRBV10-2 with TRBJ2-1; D may be TRBD2 (5 bases). Sequencing was performed on peripheral blood. The sequence came from a human donor in a cohort sampled during active COVID-19. CDR3 DNA: TGCGCCAGCAGCGCCTCCGGGGTGGGCAATGAGCAGTTCTTC. This sequence encodes CASSASGVGNEQFF.